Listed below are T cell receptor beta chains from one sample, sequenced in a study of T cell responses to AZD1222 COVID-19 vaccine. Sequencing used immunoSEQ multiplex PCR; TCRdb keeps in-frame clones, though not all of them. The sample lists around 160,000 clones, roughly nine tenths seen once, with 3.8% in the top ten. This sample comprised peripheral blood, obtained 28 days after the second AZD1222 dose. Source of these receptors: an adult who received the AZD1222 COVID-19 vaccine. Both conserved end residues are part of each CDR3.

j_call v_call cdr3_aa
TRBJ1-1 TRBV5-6 CASSFRGAEAFF
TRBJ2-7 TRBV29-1 CSVANWDEQYF
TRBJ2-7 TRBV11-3 CASSSGLAGSYEQYF
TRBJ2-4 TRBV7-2 CASSLSALLRDIQYF
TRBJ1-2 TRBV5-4 CASSLITNYGYTF
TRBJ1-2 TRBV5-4 CATRGGRGGENYGYTF
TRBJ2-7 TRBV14 CASSQELGPPGGYEQYF
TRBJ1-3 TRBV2 CASRGSGNTIYF
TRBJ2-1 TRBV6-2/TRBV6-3 CASSLSGGMSSYNEQFF
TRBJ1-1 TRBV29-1 CSVGTERSTEAFF
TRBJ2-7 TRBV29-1 CSVGAGQGLGEQYF
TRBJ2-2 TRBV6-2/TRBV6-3 CASSPGLTYTGELFF
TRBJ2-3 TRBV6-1 CASSEARAGAPSGTQYF
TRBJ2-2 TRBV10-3 CAISDYTSGILSTGELFF